These 8 T cell receptor beta chains were all obtained from the same sample, sequenced in a study of human T cells and chemical hapten exposure. TCRdb fed the RACE reads into MiXCR, producing one record per CDR3 protein. The sample contains roughly 70,000 distinct CDR3 sequences, approximately 35% of which appear only once. Specified time point: patch test 1, 2 weeks after DPC sensitization. As to treatment: therapeutic diphenylcyclopropenone sensitization with weekly scalp DPC. The sequencing used whole blood, collected in connection with sensitization to the hapten diphenylcyclopropenone (DPC). Receptor source: a man between 40 and 49 years old with alopecia areata. Some clones in this sample may be carry-over from other donors' samples.

This clonotype has just one count. This chain connects TRBV12-3 or TRBV12-4 to TRBJ2-3, with a tentative D call TRBD2 (6 bases). Trimming took 3 bases from V and 2 from J, leaving 12 bases between them. The CDR3 has 15 amino acids. CDR3: CASSFGRGPTDTQYF. CDR3 nucleotide sequence: TGTGCCAGCAGTTTTGGGCGGGGCCCCACAGATACGCAGTATTTT.

This chain uses TRBV6-5 with TRBJ1-2; 10 nucleotides align to TRBD1. The germline gives CDR1 MNHEY, CDR2 SVGAGI. This CDR3 has 16 residues. The V gene end was trimmed by 1 base and the J gene end by 4 bases; junction bases not matched to a gene: 6. The CDR3 sequence is CASSYLGGQGSYGYTF. The CDR3 coding sequence is TGTGCCAGCAGTTACTTGGGGGGACAGGGGAGCTATGGCTACACCTTC.

V gene TRBV13 combines with J gene TRBJ2-1, with D uncertain. The CDR3 runs 12 residues. Trimming cost V 1 base and J 7 bases, with 5 bases left between them. CDR1 is PRHDT and CDR2 is FYEKMQ in the germline V gene (reference sequence). The CDR3: CASSLDGNEQFF. The CDR3 DNA follows: TGTGCCAGCAGCTTAGACGGGAATGAGCAGTTCTTC.

The J gene is TRBJ2-7, the V gene TRBV14, with 8 positions matching TRBD2. With V trimmed by 3 bases and J by 2 bases, 6 bases remained unmatched. CDR1 is SGHDN, CDR2 FVKESK, per germline. This CDR3 has 15 amino acids. The CDR3 reads CASSHYAGGTYEQYF. CDR3 coding DNA: TGTGCCAGCAGCCATTACGCGGGAGGTACCTACGAGCAGTACTTC.

This clonotype was counted only a few times. The chain recombines TRBV20-1 with TRBJ2-1, with 7 bases aligning to TRBD2. CDR3 length: 18 amino acids. J was trimmed by 6 bases and V by 3 bases; bases with no gene match: 20. The germline CDR1 and CDR2 sequences are DFQATT and SNEGSKA (reference sequence). CDR3 sequence: CSASFLASGPIDSNEQFF. Here the CDR3 DNA reads TGCAGTGCTAGTTTCCTGGCTAGCGGCCCGATAGACAGCAATGAGCAGTTCTTC.

The chain has TRBV28 and TRBJ1-1; D gene unclear. Germline assignment: CDR1 MDHEN and CDR2 SYDVKM. The CDR3 is made up of 11 amino acids. Trimming removed 2 bases from V and 5 bases from J, with 3 bases in between. The CDR3 spells CASSLRTEAFF. The CDR3 region has the DNA TGTGCCAGCAGTTTAAGGACTGAAGCTTTCTTT.

The chain links TRBV7-6 to TRBJ2-6; possibly TRBD1 for D (5 bases). Trimming shortened V by 5 bases and J by 1 base, and 18 bases separated the two germline ends. The germline V gene encodes CDR1 SGHVS and CDR2 FNYEAQ. The CDR3 sequence is 18 residues long. CDR3 nucleotide sequence: TGTGCCAGCAGCAAAAACTCAGGGTCTGAATCTGGGGCCAACGTCCTGACTTTC. This gives the protein CASSKNSGSESGANVLTF.

This clonotype was seen a handful of times. The rearrangement uses TRBV28 and TRBJ1-3, with D unresolved. Trimming removed 4 bases at V and 0 bases at J, with 13 bases between. The CDR3 is 16 amino acids. Germline values: CDR1 MDHEN, CDR2 SYDVKM. The CDR3 loop reads CASSWPGLDSGNTIYF. The DNA of the CDR3 is TGTGCCAGCAGTTGGCCCGGGCTGGACTCTGGAAACACCATATATTTT.